This T cell receptor beta chain was retrieved from a study of Graves' ophthalmopathy and Graves' hyperthyroidism. Amplified TCR beta CDR3 regions were obtained using RNA transcripts as template. The authors performed first-round RT-PCR with HTBI primers and then a second-round multiplex PCR. TCRdb fed the multiplex PCR reads into MiXCR, producing one record per CDR3 protein. The table shows some 750,000 distinct CDR3 sequences, with 40% occurring only once. V lost 3 bases and J lost 4, with 15 bases in between. The CDR3 spans 14 residues. The germline gives CDR1 DFQATT, CDR2 SNEGSKA (reference sequence). Orbital computed tomography, thyroid ultrasound, TRAb, serum thyroxine and clinical symptoms formed the basis of diagnosis.

This receptor was taken from an adult man with Graves' ophthalmopathy. The V gene is TRBV20-1, the J gene TRBJ1-1; TRBD1 is a possible D gene (6 bases). Sample: peripheral blood. CDR3 sequence: CSARGGARGTEAFF. Written as DNA, the CDR3 is TGCAGTGCTAGGGGGGGCGCTCGGGGCACTGAAGCTTTCTTT.